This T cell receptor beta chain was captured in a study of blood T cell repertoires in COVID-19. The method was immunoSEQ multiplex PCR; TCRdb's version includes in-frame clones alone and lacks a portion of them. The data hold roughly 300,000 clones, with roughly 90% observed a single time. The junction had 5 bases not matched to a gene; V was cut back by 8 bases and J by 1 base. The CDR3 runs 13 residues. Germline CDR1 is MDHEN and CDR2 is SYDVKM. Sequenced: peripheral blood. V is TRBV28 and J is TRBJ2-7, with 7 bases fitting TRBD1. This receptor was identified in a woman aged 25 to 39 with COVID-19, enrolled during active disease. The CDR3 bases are TGTGCCAGCGCGACAGGGCAATCCTACGAGCAGTACTTC. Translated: CASATGQSYEQYF.